This T cell receptor (beta chain) is drawn from a study of blood T cell repertoires in COVID-19. Study as a whole: Acute-phase and convalescent COVID-19 samples originated in the United States, Italy and Spain. The cDNA or gDNA used as material had been derived from T cells, B-cell-depleted T cells, or PBMCs.

As regards this clone: At one of its ends the junction is not consistent with the germline gene, which may arise from a read error.

Source study methods: Amplifying reference gene primers gave estimates of nucleated cell counts. Sequencing was performed with immunoSEQ multiplex PCR; in TCRdb, only in-frame clones are kept and a portion is missing. V and J calls and clone size are as listed in that table; D and trimming were resolved from the DNA. The sample contains 140,000 to 150,000 clones, approximately 82% of which appear only once. The length of the CDR3 is 15 residues. Germline CDR1 MNHEY, CDR2 SVGEGT. The sample consisted of peripheral blood. V usage is TRBV6-2 or TRBV6-3 and J usage is TRBJ2-5, with 8 bases aligning to TRBD1. The receptor's source is a human donor with acute or convalescent COVID-19. The donor label of this sample is uncertain. For the CDR3, the DNA is TGTGCCAGCCGTTACGGGCGGACAGGGAAAGAGACCCAGTACTTC. This translates into CASRYGRTGKETQYF.